One sample yielded the 30 T cell receptor beta chains listed below, sequenced in a study of PD-1 blockade in classical Hodgkin lymphoma. The sample's time point: cycle 4 day 1 (C4D1), after more than five weeks of nivolumab. Every single patient, without exception, relapsed after autologous stem cell transplantation, and brentuximab vedotin exposure varied. Isolated CD8+ T cells were derived from thawed PBMCs through magnetic negative selection. The repertoire was sequenced with immunoSEQ multiplex PCR; TCRdb's copy has only in-frame clones and lacks some. The data contain approximately 20,000 clones, roughly nine tenths of them singletons. The sample consisted of CD8+ T cells from blood, taken before the fourth cycle of nivolumab. The receptor source for this set is a human donor with classical Hodgkin lymphoma.

The gene calls are TRBV2 and TRBJ2-1; 10 bases line up with TRBD2. This CDR3 is 15 amino acids long. Germline V gene data show CDR1 as SNHLY and CDR2 as FYNNEI. V lost 4 bases and J lost 8; bases outside the gene matches: 8. The CDR3 sequence: CASSVPSGRGYEQFF. The CDR3 DNA is TGTGCCAGCAGTGTGCCTAGCGGGAGAGGTTATGAGCAGTTCTTC.

V usage is TRBV27 and J usage is TRBJ2-7; 9 nucleotides match TRBD2. Looked up from germline, CDR1 is MNHEY and CDR2 is SMNVEV (reference sequence). The CDR3 is 15 amino acids. V dropped 7 bases and J dropped 0; count of bases not matched to a gene: 7. CDR3 nucleotide sequence: TGTGCCAGCAAAAGGAGCGGGAGGAGCTCCTACGAGCAGTACTTC. It yields the protein CASKRSGRSSYEQYF.

The chain employs TRBV28 and TRBJ1-5; D not resolved. With 7 bases removed from V and 3 bases from J, the gap between germline ends came to 13 bases. The CDR3 has 14 amino acids. Germline CDR1 MDHEN, CDR2 SYDVKM. The CDR3 region is CASNPTGLNQPQHF. The CDR3 coding sequence is TGTGCCAGCAACCCCACCGGGCTCAATCAGCCCCAGCATTTT.

The chain employs TRBV7-9 and TRBJ1-1; D not certain. The V and J ends lost 1 base and 1 base respectively, with 7 bases between them. Germline V lookup: CDR1 SEHNR, CDR2 FQNEAQ (reference sequence). The CDR3 is made up of 14 amino acids. CDR3 residues: CASSLGAGNTEAFF. The CDR3 nucleotides are TGTGCCAGCAGCTTAGGGGCAGGGAACACTGAAGCTTTCTTT.

The gene calls are TRBV28 and TRBJ2-7; D is unresolved. V was trimmed by 8 bases and J by 2 bases, leaving 16 bases between them. Per the germline V gene, CDR1 is MDHEN and CDR2 is SYDVKM. This CDR3 is built from 14 residues. The CDR3 DNA reads TGTGCCAGCCTCTCGTCCAGCATGCCCTACGAGCAGTACTTC. Translating gives CASLSSSMPYEQYF. The variable domain in full, completed from reference TRBV28 and TRBJ2-7, reads DVKVTQSSRYLVKRTGEKVFLECVQDMDHENMFWYRQDPGLGLRLIYFSYDVKMKEKGDIPEGYSVSREKKERFSLILESASTNQTSMYLCASLSSSMPYEQYFGPGTRLTVT.

The table lists this clone with a few counts. The chain combines TRBV20-1 with TRBJ2-5; no reliable D call. Per the germline V gene, CDR1 is DFQATT and CDR2 is SNEGSKA (reference sequence). Between the trimmed V and J ends, which lost 5 bases and 5 bases, there was a span of 9 bases. The length of the CDR3 is 11 residues. The CDR3 sequence is CSAPVPETQYF. CDR3 DNA: TGCAGTGCTCCTGTCCCGGAGACCCAGTACTTC.

The chain recombines TRBV27 with TRBJ1-1; D is unresolved. This CDR3 is built from 14 residues. Looked up from germline, CDR1 is MNHEY and CDR2 is SMNVEV (reference sequence). Trimming took 5 bases from V and 8 from J, leaving 18 bases between them. The CDR3 spells CASSPLGGGVEAFF. The DNA of the CDR3 is TGTGCCAGCAGTCCCCTGGGAGGCGGGGTAGAAGCTTTCTTT.

This clone was observed once. The chain carries TRBV9 and TRBJ2-7; no clear D gene. This CDR3 has 14 amino acids. Germline CDR1 is SGDLS and CDR2 is YYNGEE. Deletions cut 3 bases from V and 2 bases from J, with 12 bases between. CDR3 loop: CASSASSNPYEQYF. CDR3 sequence (DNA): TGTGCCAGCAGCGCATCCTCCAATCCCTACGAGCAGTACTTC. The full variable domain, with the rest looked up from reference TRBV9 and TRBJ2-7, is DSGVTQTPKHLITATGQRVTLRCSPRSGDLSVYWYQQSLDQGLQFLIQYYNGEERAKGNILERFSAQQFPDLHSELNLSSLELGDSALYFCASSASSNPYEQYFGPGTRLTVT.

The chain couples TRBV5-5 to TRBJ2-7; D uncertain. This CDR3 has 12 residues. Trimming took off 4 bases at V and 3 bases at J, with 8 bases between the two ends. Germline V gene data show CDR1 as SGHKS and CDR2 as YYEKEE (reference sequence). The CDR3 DNA reads TGTGCCAGCAGCGTTACAAGCTACGAGCAGTACTTC. Residues: CASSVTSYEQYF. The full variable domain, in which reference TRBV5-5 and TRBJ2-7 provide the parts outside the CDR3, is DAGVTQSPTHLIKTRGQQVTLRCSPISGHKSVSWYQQVLGQGPQFIFQYYEKEERGRGNFPDRFSARQFPNYSSELNVNALLLGDSALYLCASSVTSYEQYFGPGTRLTVT.

The CDR3 DNA reads TGTGCCAGCTCACCACCAGAACTTACCTCCTACAATGAGCAGTTCTTC. As protein: CASSPPELTSYNEQFF. This rearrangement joins TRBV18 to TRBJ2-1, with unresolved D. Deletions cut 0 bases from V and 0 bases from J, with 9 bases between. Germline V gene sequence: CDR1 KGHSH, CDR2 LQKENI. The CDR3 is made up of 16 amino acids.

This clone was recorded only once. V is TRBV10-1 and J is TRBJ2-1, with D tentatively TRBD2 (5 bases). The ends were cut back, 3 bases at V and 8 bases at J, with 14 bases in the middle. Germline values: CDR1 WNHNN, CDR2 SYGVQD (reference sequence). The CDR3 extends over 14 amino acids. Written as DNA, the CDR3 is TGCGCCAGCAGTGATGCGAGGGTTACCGATGAGCAGTTCTTC. This codes for CASSDARVTDEQFF.

V is TRBV27 and J is TRBJ2-1; TRBD2 might be the D (6 bases). V dropped 6 bases and J dropped 2 bases, with 17 bases sitting between them. The CDR3 covers 16 residues. Per the germline V gene, CDR1 is MNHEY and CDR2 is SMNVEV (reference sequence). Written as DNA, the CDR3 is TGTGCCAGCAGAAGTTGGGACTCTCTGGCCTACAATGAGCAGTTCTTC. As protein: CASRSWDSLAYNEQFF.

The rearrangement links TRBV5-5 to TRBJ2-2; no clear D. This CDR3 comprises 14 residues. Per germline, CDR1 SGHKS and CDR2 YYEKEE (reference sequence). V gave up 0 bases and J gave up 1 base, with 4 bases separating them. The CDR3 loop reads CASSLGWNTGELFF. CDR3 in DNA: TGTGCCAGCAGCTTGGGGTGGAACACCGGGGAGCTGTTTTTT.

The chain combines TRBV10-1 with TRBJ2-3, with 10 bases that match TRBD2. The germline CDR1 and CDR2 sequences are WNHNN and SYGVQD (reference sequence). Trimming removed 5 bases from V and 4 bases from J; junction bases left unmatched: 3. The CDR3 spans 14 residues. CDR3 amino acids: CASSLAGVADTQYF. The DNA of the CDR3 is TGCGCCAGCAGTCTAGCGGGAGTAGCAGATACGCAGTATTTT.

The chain combines TRBV27 with TRBJ2-7, with no clear D. The CDR3 runs 12 residues. The germline gives CDR1 MNHEY, CDR2 SMNVEV (reference sequence). Trimming left V 2 bases short and J 5 bases short, with 7 bases between. The CDR3: CASSLNPDEQYF. The DNA for the CDR3 is TGTGCCAGCAGTTTAAACCCCGACGAGCAGTACTTC.

This sequence joins TRBV7-2 and TRBJ2-3, with 7 bases that match TRBD1. This CDR3 contains 17 residues. Germline V gene lookup returns CDR1 SGHTA and CDR2 FQGNSA. V lost 3 bases, J lost 1 base, and 10 bases stayed unmatched. CDR3 nucleotides: TGTGCCAGCAGCTTCGAAGGACAGGTCGTTGGCACAGATACGCAGTATTTT. Translation gives CASSFEGQVVGTDTQYF. The full variable domain, in which reference TRBV7-2 and TRBJ2-3 provide the parts outside the CDR3, is GAGVSQSPSNKVTEKGKDVELRCDPISGHTALYWYRQSLGQGLEFLIYFQGNSAPDKSGLPSDRFSAERTGGSVSTLTIQRTQQEDSAVYLCASSFEGQVVGTDTQYFGPGTRLTVL.

The chain joins TRBV30 to TRBJ2-7; either TRBD1 or TRBD2 may fit D (6 bases each). V was clipped by 4 bases and J by 1 base, with 17 bases between them. The CDR3 covers 15 residues. CDR1 is GTSNPN and CDR2 is SVGIG in the germline V gene (reference sequence). The CDR3 here is CAWNPPRGVSYEQYF. CDR3 DNA sequence: TGTGCCTGGAATCCTCCAAGGGGGGTATCCTACGAGCAGTACTTC.

V gene TRBV10-1 combines with J gene TRBJ1-3; D not certain. CDR3 length: 16 amino acids. Germline CDR1 and CDR2: WNHNN and SYGVQD (reference sequence). V dropped 0 bases and J dropped 0 bases, with 9 bases sitting between them. For the CDR3, the DNA is TGCGCCAGCAGTGAGTCCATGGTTGACTCTGGAAACACCATATATTTT. Its protein product is CASSESMVDSGNTIYF.

V usage is TRBV30 and J usage is TRBJ2-5; D is unclear. Germline V CDR1 and CDR2: GTSNPN, SVGIG (reference sequence). The CDR3 has 10 residues. V lost 6 bases and J lost 3, with 5 bases in between. CDR3: CACIKETQYF. As DNA, the CDR3 is TGTGCCTGTATAAAAGAGACCCAGTACTTC.

The chain's CDR3 is CASSFGRTPYNEQFF. CDR3 sequence (DNA): TGTGCCAGCAGCTTTGGCAGGACACCTTACAATGAGCAGTTCTTC. The chain employs TRBV7-6 and TRBJ2-1; perhaps TRBD1 as D (5 bases). V was trimmed by 3 bases and J by 4 bases, leaving 13 bases between them. Germline lookup yields CDR1 SGHVS and CDR2 FNYEAQ. The CDR3 totals 15 residues.

Details on this clone: The CDR3 does not end in the conserved phenylalanine or tryptophan, so this is likely a read error. This chain links TRBV10-3 with TRBJ2-7; D possibly uses TRBD1 or TRBD2 (5 bases each). V lost 8 bases and J lost 4, with 9 bases in between. Germline V gene data show CDR1 as ENHRY and CDR2 as SYGVKD. The CDR3 contains 11 residues. This chain's CDR3 is CAIRGPYEQYL. CDR3 DNA sequence: TGTGCCATCCGGGGACCTTACGAGCAGTACCTC.

This clone was observed a single time. This chain uses TRBV27 with TRBJ1-4; the D is unclear. The V and J ends lost 5 bases and 7 bases respectively, with 11 bases between them. The CDR3 sequence is 13 residues long. Germline CDR1 is MNHEY and CDR2 is SMNVEV (reference sequence). The CDR3 reads CASSPGYIEKLFF. CDR3 nucleotide sequence: TGTGCCAGCAGTCCGGGGTACATTGAAAAACTGTTTTTT.

This chain joins TRBV15 and TRBJ1-2, with D perhaps matching TRBD1 (5 bases). The V end lost 0 bases, the J end lost 3 bases, and 17 bases lay between the germline ends. Looked up from germline, CDR1 is LNHNV and CDR2 is YYDKDF (reference sequence). The CDR3 runs 17 residues. The CDR3 protein is CATSRDFVGGTDYGYTF. Written as DNA, the CDR3 is TGTGCCACCAGCAGAGATTTCGTGGGGGGGACTGACTATGGCTACACCTTC.

This clone was found once. The chain is built from TRBV7-8 and TRBJ2-1; D call uncertain. The CDR3 loop spans 15 amino acids. Germline CDR1 SGHVS, CDR2 FQNEAQ. V shed 2 bases and J shed 0 bases, with 8 bases lying between them. The CDR3 bases are TGTGCCAGCAGCTTATTTTACAGCTCCTACAATGAGCAGTTCTTC. Residues: CASSLFYSSYNEQFF. The whole variable domain, remainder taken from reference TRBV7-8 and TRBJ2-1, is GAGVSQSPRYKVAKRGQDVALRCDPISGHVSLFWYQQALGQGPEFLTYFQNEAQLDKSGLPSDRFFAERPEGSVSTLKIQRTQQEDSAVYLCASSLFYSSYNEQFFGPGTRLTVL.

The J gene is TRBJ2-7, the V gene TRBV5-5; perhaps TRBD2 as D (5 bases). In germline, CDR1 is SGHKS, CDR2 YYEKEE (reference sequence). Trimming removed 0 bases at V and 10 bases at J, with 8 bases between. This CDR3 is 11 amino acids long. The DNA of the CDR3 is TGTGCCAGCAGCTTGGAGAGGGAACAGTACTTC. Protein: CASSLEREQYF.

V and J are TRBV20-1 and TRBJ2-1; D is unclear. The CDR3 sequence is 11 residues long. Trimming removed 0 bases from V and 8 bases from J, with 5 bases in between. CDR1 is DFQATT and CDR2 is SNEGSKA in the germline V gene (reference sequence). The CDR3 spells CSARDMYEQFF. The DNA of the CDR3 is TGCAGTGCTAGAGATATGTATGAGCAGTTCTTC.

The rearrangement joins TRBV4-1 to TRBJ2-7, with 8 bases matching TRBD1. V lost 2 bases and J lost 0; bases outside the gene matches: 3. The CDR3 has 15 amino acids. Germline values: CDR1 MGHRA, CDR2 YSYEKL. The CDR3, as DNA: TGCGCCAGCAGCCAACCCCAGGGGGCCTCCTACGAGCAGTACTTC. Protein: CASSQPQGASYEQYF.

The J gene is TRBJ2-7, the V gene TRBV5-1; 8 bases are a match to TRBD1. CDR3 size: 15 residues. CDR1 and CDR2 from the germline V gene are SGHRS and YFSETQ. V shed 3 bases and J 2 bases; nucleotides not matched to a gene: 7. CDR3 sequence (DNA): TGCGCCAGCAGCTCTTGGACAGGGAAAACCTACGAGCAGTACTTC. This sequence encodes CASSSWTGKTYEQYF.

The count of this clone is one. V gene TRBV5-4 combines with J gene TRBJ1-5; a possible D gene is TRBD1 (5 bases). With 4 bases removed from V and 4 bases from J, the gap between germline ends came to 24 bases. CDR3 length: 18 residues. Per germline, CDR1 SGHNT and CDR2 YYREEE (reference sequence). The CDR3 DNA reads TGTGCCAGCAGCGACGGGGACGGCTCTGGTATTGGGAATCAGCCCCAGCATTTT. This sequence encodes CASSDGDGSGIGNQPQHF.

With regard to this clone: The same CDR3 is also encoded by other DNA sequences in this sample. The chain carries TRBV27 and TRBJ2-1, with 9 bases matching TRBD2. Unmatched junction bases numbered 0, after V lost 6 bases and J lost 0 bases. Germline values: CDR1 MNHEY, CDR2 SMNVEV (reference sequence). CDR3 length equals 14 residues. The CDR3 reads CASRTSGSYNEQFF. The DNA for the CDR3 is TGTGCCAGCAGGACTAGCGGCTCCTACAATGAGCAGTTCTTC.